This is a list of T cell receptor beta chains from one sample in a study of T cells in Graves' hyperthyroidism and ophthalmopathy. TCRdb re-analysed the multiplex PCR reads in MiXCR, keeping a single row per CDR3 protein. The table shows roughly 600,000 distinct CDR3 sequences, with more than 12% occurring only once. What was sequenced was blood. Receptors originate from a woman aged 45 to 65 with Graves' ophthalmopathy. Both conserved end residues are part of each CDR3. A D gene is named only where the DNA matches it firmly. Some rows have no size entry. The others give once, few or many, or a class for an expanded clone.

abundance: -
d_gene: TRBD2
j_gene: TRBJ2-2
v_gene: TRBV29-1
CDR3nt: TGCAGCGTTGAAGAGTCTAGCGGGAGGGCCAGAACCGGGGAGCTGTTTTTT
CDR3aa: CSVEESSGRARTGELFF

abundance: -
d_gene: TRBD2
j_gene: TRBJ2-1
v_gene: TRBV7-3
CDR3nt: TGTGCCAGCAGCCCTACCGAAGCGGGGCCCTACAATGAGCAGTTCTTC
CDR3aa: CASSPTEAGPYNEQFF

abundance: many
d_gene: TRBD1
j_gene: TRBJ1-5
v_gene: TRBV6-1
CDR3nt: TGTGCCAGCAGACTTACAGGGGTTCTGAATCAGCCCCAGCATTTT
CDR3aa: CASRLTGVLNQPQHF

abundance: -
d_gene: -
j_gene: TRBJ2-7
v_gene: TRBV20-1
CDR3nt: TGCAGTGCTAGAGATCTCAATTCCGAGCAGTACTTC
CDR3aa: CSARDLNSEQYF

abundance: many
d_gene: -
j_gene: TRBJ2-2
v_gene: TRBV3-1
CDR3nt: TGTGCCAGCAGCCAAAACTCGGGCCCCAGCGGGGAGCTGTTTTTT
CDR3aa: CASSQNSGPSGELFF

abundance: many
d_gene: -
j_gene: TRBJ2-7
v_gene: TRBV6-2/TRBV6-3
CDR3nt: TGTGCCAGCAGATCTAGTGGGATTACATACGAGCAGTACTTC
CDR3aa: CASRSSGITYEQYF

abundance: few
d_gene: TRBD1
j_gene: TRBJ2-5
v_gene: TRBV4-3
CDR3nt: TGCGCCAGCAGCCAAGAGGGGGACAGGGGAGAGACCCAGTACTTC
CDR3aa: CASSQEGDRGETQYF

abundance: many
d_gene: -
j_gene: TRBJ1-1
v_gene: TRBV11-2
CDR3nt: TGTGCCAGCAGCCCCCGAGAGGGCCTGAACACTGAAGCTTTCTTT
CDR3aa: CASSPREGLNTEAFF

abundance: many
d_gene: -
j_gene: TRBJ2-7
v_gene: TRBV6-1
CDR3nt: TGTGCCAGCAGTACAGCCCGGTACGAGCAGTACTTC
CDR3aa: CASSTARYEQYF

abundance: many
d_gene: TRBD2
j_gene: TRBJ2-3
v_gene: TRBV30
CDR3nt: TGTGCCTGGTCCTGGGCTAGCGGGACAGATACGCAGTATTTT
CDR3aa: CAWSWASGTDTQYF

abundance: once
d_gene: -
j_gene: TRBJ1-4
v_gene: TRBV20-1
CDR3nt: TGCAGTGCTAGAATCGACAGTTATAATGAAAAACTGTTTTTT
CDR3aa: CSARIDSYNEKLFF

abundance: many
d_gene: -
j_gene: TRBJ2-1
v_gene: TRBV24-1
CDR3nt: TGTGCCACCAGTGATACCCCGGGAGTCCGAAATGAGCAGTTCTTC
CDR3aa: CATSDTPGVRNEQFF

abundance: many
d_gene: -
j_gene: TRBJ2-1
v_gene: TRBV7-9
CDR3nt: TGTGCCAGCACGTATCTGGGGGGAAATGAGCAGTTCTTC
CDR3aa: CASTYLGGNEQFF

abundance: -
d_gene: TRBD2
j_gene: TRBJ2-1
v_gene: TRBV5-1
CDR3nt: TGCGCCAGCAGCTCCAGGACTAGCGGGAGGGCGGACAATGAGCAGTTCTTC
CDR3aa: CASSSRTSGRADNEQFF

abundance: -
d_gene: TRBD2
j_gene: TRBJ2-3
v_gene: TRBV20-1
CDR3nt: TGCAGTGCTCTCCGGACTAGCGGGAGTGCAGATACGCAGTATTTT
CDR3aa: CSALRTSGSADTQYF

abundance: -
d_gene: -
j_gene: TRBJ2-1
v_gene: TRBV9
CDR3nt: TGTGCCAGCAGCGCCAGTCCGTACAATGAGCAGTTCTTC
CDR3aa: CASSASPYNEQFF